One T cell receptor (beta chain) is described in this entry. Participants were aged roughly 18 to 90 years, lived in about two dozen US areas, and enrolled virtually. The data were obtained in a study of blood T cell repertoires in COVID-19. About the research overall: Spain, Italy and the United States supplied samples that represented acute and convalescent COVID-19. PBMCs, B-cell-depleted T cells, or T cells were the source of the cDNA or gDNA that made up the material.

The assay was immunoSEQ multiplex PCR, and TCRdb's table has in-frame clones only and misses some. Among fewer than 300,000 clones listed, around 90% were seen once. Trimming pared 0 bases from V and 6 bases from J, leaving 12 bases between. Germline CDR1 is SGHNT and CDR2 is YYREEE (reference sequence). CDR3 size: 14 residues. The source of this sequence is a woman in her thirties who had recovered from COVID-19. What was sequenced was PBMCs or T cells enriched from blood (not recorded which). This sequence joins TRBV5-4 and TRBJ1-2, with a tentative D call TRBD1 (6 bases). The CDR3 protein is CASSLERGGHGYTF. The CDR3 DNA sequence: TGTGCCAGCAGCTTGGAAAGGGGGGGCCATGGCTACACCTTC.